The 26 T cell receptor beta chains reported below all come from one sample, sequenced in a study of shared clonotypes between healthy human individuals. Libraries were prepared by immunoSEQ multiplex PCR; TCRdb keeps only in-frame clonotypes and omits some of them. The sample lists some 1.5 million clones; roughly 98% were seen once. The sequenced sample was naive CD4+ T cells sorted from blood. Noted subset: CD45RA+ positively selected. These receptors all come from a man aged 25 to 45 in good health.

The CDR3: CASSLGSRLTMRKLFF. The CDR3 DNA reads as TGTGCCAGCAGCTTAGGTTCCAGACTGACCATGAGGAAACTGTTTTTT. The V gene is TRBV11-2, the J gene TRBJ1-4; D unresolved. The CDR3 spans 16 residues. CDR1 is SGHAT and CDR2 is FQNNGV in the germline V gene. Deletions cut 1 base from V and 11 bases from J, with 20 bases between.

The V call is TRBV5-1, the J call TRBJ2-2; 9 bases are a match to TRBD2. V trimming: 1 base; J trimming: 4 bases; junction bases outside the gene matches: 5. The CDR3 has 16 amino acids. Germline values: CDR1 SGHRS, CDR2 YFSETQ. The CDR3 DNA is TGCGCCAGCAGCTTGATTTCTAGCGGGACCACCGGGGAGCTGTTTTTT. It yields the protein CASSLISSGTTGELFF.

In nucleotides, the CDR3 is TGTGCCAGCAGCGTAGGTCCGCCTCTCACAGATACGCAGTATTTT. Its translation is CASSVGPPLTDTQYF. The gene calls are TRBV9 and TRBJ2-3; no firm D call. V was trimmed by 0 bases and J by 2 bases, leaving 10 bases between them. The CDR3 length is 15 residues. In germline, CDR1 is SGDLS, CDR2 YYNGEE.

The CDR3 reads CASSWGGQSYEQYF. The CDR3, as DNA: TGTGCCAGCAGCTGGGGGGGACAGTCCTACGAGCAGTACTTC. The chain combines TRBV5-5 with TRBJ2-7; possibly TRBD1 or TRBD2 for D (7 bases each). This CDR3 region has 14 residues. In germline, CDR1 is SGHKS, CDR2 YYEKEE (reference sequence). Trimming cost V 3 bases and J 1 base, with 11 bases left between them.

This chain links TRBV21-1 with TRBJ1-2; the table names TRBD1, a call not compared with the DNA. TRBV21-1 is designated a pseudogene. This CDR3 is 12 amino acids long. The DNA for the CDR3 is TGTGCCAGCTACCCGCAGGGGGGTGGCTACACCTTC. It yields the protein CASYPQGGGYTF.

This rearrangement joins TRBV6-6 to TRBJ2-7; tentatively, D is TRBD2 (6 bases). V was clipped by 8 bases and J by 2 bases, with 19 bases between them. The CDR3 is 15 amino acids. Germline V lookup: CDR1 MNHNY, CDR2 SVGAGI (reference sequence). The CDR3, as DNA: TGTGCCAGCGCGGGGACGGCCGTTACCACCTACGAGCAGTACTTC. Protein sequence: CASAGTAVTTYEQYF.

This chain links TRBV10-3 with TRBJ2-3; 7 bases match TRBD2. Germline V gene lookup returns CDR1 ENHRY and CDR2 SYGVKD. The V segment lost 8 bases and the J segment 2 bases; nucleotides outside the gene matches: 4. This CDR3 has 13 amino acids. The CDR3 nucleotides read TGTGCCATCGGGACTACTGTCACAGATACGCAGTATTTT. Translation gives CAIGTTVTDTQYF.

The rearrangement links TRBV18 to TRBJ1-1, with 7 bases matching TRBD1. The CDR3 consists of 12 residues. Germline CDR1 is KGHSH and CDR2 is LQKENI. V lost 8 bases, J lost 8 bases, and 8 bases stayed unmatched. CDR3 sequence: CASHRVGQEAFF. The DNA of the CDR3 is TGTGCCAGCCACCGGGTGGGACAGGAAGCTTTCTTT.

This clone was picked up one time. The chain has TRBV19 and TRBJ2-1; TRBD2 matches at 12 bases. Trimming cost V 10 bases and J 5 bases; bases outside gene matches: 3. The CDR3 extends over 13 amino acids. CDR1 is LNHDA, CDR2 SQIVND, per germline (reference sequence). CDR3: CATRTSGNNEQFF. The CDR3 nucleotides are TGTGCCACCCGGACTAGCGGGAACAATGAGCAGTTCTTC.

The V and J genes are TRBV14 and TRBJ2-3; TRBD2 matches at 12 bases. Looked up from germline, CDR1 is SGHDN and CDR2 is FVKESK. Trimming took 6 bases from V and 4 from J; bases not matched to a gene: 2. The CDR3 has 14 amino acids. The CDR3 protein is CASRLAGGSDTQYF. CDR3 DNA: TGTGCCAGCAGACTAGCGGGAGGCTCAGATACGCAGTATTTT.

As concerns this clone: Other DNA variants within this sample encode the same CDR3. The chain links TRBV29-1 to TRBJ2-1; TRBD2 aligns across 7 bases. The CDR3 is made up of 14 amino acids. The V gene's germline CDR1 is SQVTM and CDR2 ANQGSEA. V shed 1 base, J shed 2 bases, and the junction held 2 bases outside the gene matches. CDR3 sequence (DNA): TGCAGCGTTGAAGCTAGCGGAGCCTACAATGAGCAGTTCTTC. It yields the protein CSVEASGAYNEQFF.

The rearrangement joins TRBV5-5 to TRBJ1-5, with D unclear. Trimming shortened V by 0 bases and J by 0 bases, and 7 bases separated the two germline ends. CDR3 size: 15 residues. CDR1 and CDR2 (germline): SGHKS, YYEKEE (reference sequence). CDR3 residues: CASSLDGFSNQPQHF. DNA of the CDR3: TGTGCCAGCAGCTTGGACGGGTTTAGCAATCAGCCCCAGCATTTT.

The chain joins TRBV11-2 to TRBJ1-1; 7 bases are shared with TRBD1. The V gene end was trimmed by 5 bases and the J gene end by 0 bases; junction bases not matched to a gene: 12. CDR1 is SGHAT, CDR2 FQNNGV, per germline. CDR3 length equals 17 residues. The CDR3 loop reads CASSPRKKTGLNTEAFF. The CDR3 DNA reads TGTGCCAGCAGCCCCAGAAAAAAGACAGGGCTGAACACTGAAGCTTTCTTT. The whole variable domain, remainder taken from reference TRBV11-2 and TRBJ1-1, is EAGVAQSPRYKIIEKRQSVAFWCNPISGHATLYWYQQILGQGPKLLIQFQNNGVVDDSQLPKDRFSAERLKGVDSTLKIQPAKLEDSAVYLCASSPRKKTGLNTEAFFGQGTRLTVV.

This sequence joins TRBV5-4 and TRBJ1-4; 8 bases fit TRBD1. Germline V lookup: CDR1 SGHNT, CDR2 YYREEE (reference sequence). The CDR3 runs to 15 residues. V trimming: 4 bases; J trimming: 2 bases; junction bases outside the gene matches: 4. The chain's CDR3 is CASSRRQGTNEKLFF. In DNA, the CDR3 is TGTGCCAGCAGCCGTCGACAGGGGACTAATGAAAAACTGTTTTTT.

As to this clone: Different DNA sequences within this sample yield the same CDR3. The chain has TRBV19 and TRBJ2-2, with D possibly matching TRBD2 (5 bases). The germline V and J ends were trimmed by 3 bases and 0 bases, with 8 bases remaining between them. Germline CDR1 is LNHDA and CDR2 is SQIVND (reference sequence). The CDR3 has 15 amino acids. The CDR3 here is CASSISAANTGELFF. The CDR3 DNA reads TGTGCCAGTAGTATTTCAGCGGCGAACACCGGGGAGCTGTTTTTT.

The CDR3 protein is CASRQGAVGELFF. CDR3 nucleotides: TGTGCCAGTAGACAGGGGGCGGTCGGGGAGCTGTTTTTT. J is TRBJ2-2 and V is TRBV19, with 9 positions matching TRBD1. This CDR3 has 13 amino acids. Germline V gene lookup returns CDR1 LNHDA and CDR2 SQIVND (reference sequence). J gave up 7 bases and V 6 bases, and 3 bases lay outside the gene matches.

The chain combines TRBV5-1 with TRBJ1-4, with D possibly matching TRBD1 (5 bases). CDR1 is SGHRS, CDR2 YFSETQ, per germline. With 2 bases removed from V and 6 bases from J, the gap between germline ends came to 8 bases. The CDR3 totals 13 residues. CDR3 nucleotide sequence: TGCGCCAGCAGCTTCTTAGGGGATGAAAAACTGTTTTTT. Translating it yields CASSFLGDEKLFF.

The chain combines TRBV19 with TRBJ1-2; 7 positions match TRBD1. The J segment lost 4 bases and the V segment lost 3 bases, leaving 8 bases of the junction unmatched. Germline V lookup: CDR1 LNHDA, CDR2 SQIVND (reference sequence). The CDR3 runs to 15 residues. This chain's CDR3 is CASSIGTARAYGYTF. CDR3 coding DNA: TGTGCCAGTAGTATTGGGACAGCTCGAGCCTATGGCTACACCTTC.

The chain combines TRBV5-3 with TRBJ1-4; D perhaps matches TRBD1 (5 bases). TRBV5-3 falls under the ORF class, with uncertain function. This CDR3 has 17 amino acids. With 4 bases removed from V and 1 base from J, the gap between germline ends came to 17 bases. CDR3 amino acids: CARSRRGRWETNEKLFF. For the CDR3, the DNA is TGTGCCAGAAGCCGCCGGGGGAGGTGGGAAACTAATGAAAAACTGTTTTTT.

For this clone: The sample contains more than one DNA sequence encoding this CDR3. The chain carries TRBV30 and TRBJ1-5; maybe TRBD1 (5 bases). The CDR3 covers 13 residues. V dropped 0 bases and J dropped 7 bases, with 10 bases sitting between them. Germline CDR1 reads GTSNPN; CDR2 reads SVGIG (reference sequence). The CDR3 region has the DNA TGTGCCTGGAGTGTTCAGGGAGGACAGCCCCAGCATTTT. It specifies CAWSVQGGQPQHF.

The chain is built from TRBV5-1 and TRBJ2-1; TRBD1 matches at 8 bases. Trimming took 4 bases from V and 5 from J; bases not matched to a gene: 5. The CDR3 has 14 amino acids. The germline V gene encodes CDR1 SGHRS and CDR2 YFSETQ. The CDR3 is CASSLGTGHNEQFF. CDR3 nucleotides: TGCGCCAGCAGCCTGGGGACAGGACACAATGAGCAGTTCTTC.

The rearrangement links TRBV5-4 to TRBJ2-3; D uncertain. Germline lookup yields CDR1 SGHNT and CDR2 YYREEE (reference sequence). CDR3 length: 13 residues. V was pared by 4 bases and J by 6 bases, with 12 bases between. The CDR3 coding sequence is TGTGCCAGCAGCCTACCCTACTCGGATACGCAGTATTTT. As protein: CASSLPYSDTQYF.

The V and J genes are TRBV5-4 and TRBJ1-4; TRBD1 matches 8 bases. Looked up from germline, CDR1 is SGHNT and CDR2 is YYREEE (reference sequence). V lost 6 bases and J lost 4; bases outside the gene matches: 5. The CDR3 runs 14 residues. The CDR3 DNA follows: TGTGCCAGCACCATGACAGGGGTTAATGAAAAACTGTTTTTT. Its translation is CASTMTGVNEKLFF.

The chain is built from TRBV6-1 and TRBJ2-2; 8 nucleotides line up with TRBD1. The ends lost 7 bases at V and 7 bases at J; junction bases unmatched: 8. The germline gives CDR1 MNHNS, CDR2 SASEGT. The CDR3 loop spans 14 amino acids. CDR3 residues: CASTRTGRNGELFF. As DNA, the CDR3 is TGTGCCAGCACCCGGACAGGGAGGAACGGGGAGCTGTTTTTT.

This chain connects TRBV2 to TRBJ2-7, with D maybe TRBD2 (6 bases). This CDR3 spans 13 amino acids. V was cut by 6 bases and J by 4 bases, with 13 bases left in between. The V gene's germline CDR1 is SNHLY and CDR2 FYNNEI. In DNA, the CDR3 is TGTGCCAGCAGCGGAGTAGCGGTATACGAGCAGTACTTC. Translated: CASSGVAVYEQYF.

This chain uses TRBV4-3 with TRBJ2-1, with 10 bases matching TRBD2. The V segment lost 1 base and the J segment 6 bases; nucleotides outside the gene matches: 6. CDR3 length equals 16 residues. Germline V gives CDR1 LGHNA, CDR2 YSLEER. Here the CDR3 reads CASSQVRGLAINEQFF. The CDR3 coding sequence is TGCGCCAGCAGCCAAGTGAGGGGACTAGCGATCAATGAGCAGTTCTTC.